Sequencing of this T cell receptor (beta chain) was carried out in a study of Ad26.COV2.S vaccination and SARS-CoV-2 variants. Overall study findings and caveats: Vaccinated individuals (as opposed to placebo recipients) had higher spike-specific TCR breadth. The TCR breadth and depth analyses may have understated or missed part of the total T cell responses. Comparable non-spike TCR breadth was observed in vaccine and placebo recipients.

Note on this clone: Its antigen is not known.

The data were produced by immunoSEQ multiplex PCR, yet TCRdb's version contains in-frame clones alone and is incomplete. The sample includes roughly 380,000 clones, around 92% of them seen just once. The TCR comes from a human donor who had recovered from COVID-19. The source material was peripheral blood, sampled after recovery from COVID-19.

Here the CDR3 DNA reads TGTGCCAGCAGCTTCGGCAAGAAAATCACAGATACGCAGTATTTT. Protein sequence: CASSFGKKITDTQYF. This rearrangement joins TRBV7-6 to TRBJ2-3; D is unclear. This CDR3 comprises 15 residues. Trimming removed 3 bases at V and 2 bases at J, with 12 bases between. Germline assignment: CDR1 SGHVS and CDR2 FNYEAQ.